This T cell receptor beta chain derives from a study of CD8 T cells in Susac syndrome. Findings of the study overall: In its TCR sequencing and HLA analysis, the study acknowledged that the number of individuals was relatively small.

Sequencing targeted TCR beta in blood CD8+ and CD4+ T cells. TEMRA cells were FACS-enriched, with CD8+ and CD4+ T cells isolated negatively. Trimming cost V 0 bases and J 2 bases, with 11 bases left between them. The CDR3 is 15 amino acids. Germline CDR1 SGDLS, CDR2 YYNGEE. For this clonotype: Its target is not known.

Reverse transcription of about 0.45 to 1 ug RNA was carried out with random hexamers. Amplification of TCR beta CDR3 used immunoSEQ multiplex PCR across 54 Vbeta and 13 Jbeta. TCRdb reprocessed the immunoSEQ multiplex PCR reads via MiXCR and lists one record per CDR3 protein. The table records just over 150,000 distinct CDR3 sequences, 85% to 95% of them present only once. The source is a human donor with multiple sclerosis. This chain connects TRBV9 to TRBJ2-5, with D perhaps matching TRBD1 or TRBD2 (5 bases each). The sample consisted of CD8+ T cells from PBMCs. The CDR3 loop reads CASSVGQGVQETQYF. In DNA, the CDR3 is TGTGCCAGCAGCGTAGGGCAGGGAGTACAAGAGACCCAGTACTTC.